The 15 T cell receptor beta chains given below trace back to one sample, sequenced in a study of OX40 agonist ivuxolimab in advanced cancers. Repertoires were generated with immunoSEQ multiplex PCR, while TCRdb's copy carries only in-frame clones and drops some. The sample records about 37,000 clones, approximately 92% being singletons. The specimen was CD4+ or CD8+ T cells sorted from blood, collected in a trial of the OX40 agonist ivuxolimab. Receptors originate from an adult with an advanced solid tumor such as melanoma, head and neck, liver or kidney cancer.

This clone was found a few times. This chain connects TRBV6-1 to TRBJ2-1, with D hard to call. This CDR3 has 15 residues. V was pared by 3 bases and J by 9 bases, with 18 bases between. Per germline, CDR1 MNHNS and CDR2 SASEGT. CDR3 DNA: TGTGCCAGCAGTGATGATATGGATGGGATCAGTGAGCAGTTCTTC. Encoded protein: CASSDDMDGISEQFF.

Only one count was recorded for this clone. This chain uses TRBV19 with TRBJ1-3, with D unclear. This CDR3 region has 13 residues. CDR1 and CDR2 from the germline V gene are LNHDA and SQIVND (reference sequence). Trimming stripped 9 bases from V and 0 bases from J, with 9 bases between. The CDR3 nucleotides are TGTGCCAGCATGGGTGACTCTGGAAACACCATATATTTT. This gives the protein CASMGDSGNTIYF.

This chain connects TRBV6-5 to TRBJ2-2; 8 bases agree with TRBD1. The J segment lost 5 bases and the V segment lost 4 bases, leaving 9 bases of the junction unmatched. Germline CDR1 MNHEY, CDR2 SVGAGI. The CDR3 has 16 amino acids. CDR3 sequence reads: CASSFTGGTGTGELFF. Here the CDR3 DNA reads TGTGCCAGCAGTTTCACAGGGGGTACGGGGACCGGGGAGCTGTTTTTT.

This rearrangement joins TRBV7-8 to TRBJ2-1; unclear D gene. The CDR3 extends over 17 amino acids. Germline values: CDR1 SGHVS, CDR2 FQNEAQ. Trimming removed 2 bases at V and 4 bases at J, with 18 bases between. The CDR3 sequence is CASSLSGARVWYNEQFF. For the CDR3, the DNA is TGTGCCAGCAGCTTATCCGGTGCGAGAGTATGGTACAATGAGCAGTTCTTC.

The CDR3 region has the DNA TGTGCCTGGAGTTTAGAGACAGCTTTCTACGAGCAGTACTTC. Translating gives CAWSLETAFYEQYF. V and J are TRBV30 and TRBJ2-7, with a weak D call TRBD1 (5 bases). Germline-derived CDR1 and CDR2 are GTSNPN and SVGIG (reference sequence). V shed 2 bases and J shed 3 bases, with 14 bases lying between them. The CDR3 runs 14 residues.

The chain links TRBV7-2 to TRBJ2-3, with D possibly TRBD2 on 6 matching bases. The CDR3 is 16 amino acids. Trimming removed 6 bases from V and 2 bases from J, with 18 bases in between. The germline CDR1 and CDR2 sequences are SGHTA and FQGNSA. The CDR3 loop is CASRLRSSVTTDTQYF. CDR3 nucleotides: TGTGCCAGCAGACTCCGGTCTAGCGTCACCACAGATACGCAGTATTTT.

This clone was seen a single time. The rearrangement joins TRBV7-3 to TRBJ2-2; 10 bases align to TRBD2. The germline CDR1 and CDR2 sequences are SGHTA and FQGTGA. The CDR3 runs to 21 residues. With 1 base clipped from V and 0 bases from J, the junction kept 14 bases outside the gene matches. The CDR3 is CASSLNPSLAGEVANTGELFF. The DNA for the CDR3 is TGTGCCAGCAGCTTAAATCCGTCGCTAGCGGGAGAGGTCGCGAACACCGGGGAGCTGTTTTTT.

The chain employs TRBV19 and TRBJ2-2, with a weak D call TRBD2 (6 bases). Trimming shortened V by 3 bases and J by 5 bases, and 19 bases separated the two germline ends. The CDR3 loop spans 17 amino acids. Germline V gene lookup returns CDR1 LNHDA and CDR2 SQIVND (reference sequence). The CDR3 coding sequence is TGTGCCAGTAGTATGGGACTCGCTAGAGAAAAGACCGGGGAGCTGTTTTTT. Translated: CASSMGLAREKTGELFF.

The V gene is TRBV11-2, the J gene TRBJ2-1, with TRBD2 identical over 8 bases. The V segment lost 0 bases and the J segment 8 bases; nucleotides outside the gene matches: 9. The CDR3 runs to 16 residues. Germline-derived CDR1 and CDR2 are SGHAT and FQNNGV. CDR3 amino acids: CASSLDLSGTVDEQFF. The DNA for the CDR3 is TGTGCCAGCAGCTTAGATCTTAGCGGGACTGTCGATGAGCAGTTCTTC.

The rearrangement joins TRBV19 to TRBJ2-2; TRBD1 matches at 8 bases. The CDR3 runs 13 residues. With 9 bases clipped from V and 3 bases from J, the junction kept 3 bases outside the gene matches. Germline loops: CDR1 LNHDA, CDR2 SQIVND (reference sequence). CDR3 residues: CASGQGYTGELFF. The CDR3 DNA follows: TGTGCCAGCGGACAGGGATACACCGGGGAGCTGTTTTTT.

The CDR3 reads CASSSERSGVAWASTEAFF. CDR3 nucleotide sequence: TGTGCCAGCAGCTCCGAAAGGTCGGGAGTAGCTTGGGCGAGCACTGAAGCTTTCTTT. This sequence joins TRBV5-4 and TRBJ1-1, with unresolved D. The germline V gene encodes CDR1 SGHNT and CDR2 YYREEE (reference sequence). V was clipped by 3 bases and J by 4 bases, with 28 bases between them. The CDR3 has 19 amino acids.

This clone was seen a single time. The rearrangement joins TRBV7-2 to TRBJ2-7; 9 bases are shared with TRBD1. J was trimmed by 2 bases and V by 5 bases; bases with no gene match: 10. The germline CDR1 and CDR2 sequences are SGHTA and FQGNSA. The CDR3 is 16 amino acids. The chain's CDR3 is CASSTTGQGRPYEQYF. The CDR3 DNA sequence: TGTGCCAGCAGCACAACCGGACAGGGGAGGCCCTACGAGCAGTACTTC.

This clone appeared a single time. The chain recombines TRBV19 with TRBJ2-7; perhaps TRBD2 as D (6 bases). This CDR3 is 13 amino acids long. Germline CDR1 and CDR2: LNHDA and SQIVND (reference sequence). V lost 4 bases to trimming and J lost 4 bases, with 11 bases between them. The CDR3 spells CASSSGTPYEQYF. The CDR3 DNA follows: TGTGCCAGTAGTAGCGGGACTCCGTACGAGCAGTACTTC.

This clone was picked up a small number of times. The genes are TRBV28 and TRBJ2-7; D is perhaps TRBD1 or TRBD2 (5 bases each). Between the trimmed V and J ends, which lost 5 bases and 2 bases, there was a span of 25 bases. There are 18 residues in the CDR3. Per the germline V gene, CDR1 is MDHEN and CDR2 is SYDVKM. Written as DNA, the CDR3 is TGTGCCAGCAGTCCCGCAAAGTCATGGCAGGGACGGACCTACGAGCAGTACTTC. Its translation is CASSPAKSWQGRTYEQYF.

The chain links TRBV5-6 to TRBJ2-7, with D possibly being TRBD1 (6 bases). V lost 4 bases, J lost 6 bases, and 11 bases lay in between. The germline V gene has CDR1 SGHDT and CDR2 YYEEEE. CDR3 length: 12 residues. CDR3 coding DNA: TGTGCCAGCAGCGAAGGGGGTGGCGAGCAGTACTTC. Translated: CASSEGGGEQYF.